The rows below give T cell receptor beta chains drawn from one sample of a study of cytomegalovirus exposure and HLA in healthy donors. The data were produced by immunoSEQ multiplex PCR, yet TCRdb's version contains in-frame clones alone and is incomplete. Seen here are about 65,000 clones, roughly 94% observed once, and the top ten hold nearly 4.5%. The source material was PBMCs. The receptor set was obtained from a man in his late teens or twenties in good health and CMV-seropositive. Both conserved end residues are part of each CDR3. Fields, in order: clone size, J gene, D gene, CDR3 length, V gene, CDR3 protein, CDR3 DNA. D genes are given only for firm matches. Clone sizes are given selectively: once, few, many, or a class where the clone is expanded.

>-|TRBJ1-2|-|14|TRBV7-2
CASSSFGGDYGYTF
TGTGCCAGCAGCTCGTTCGGGGGGGACTATGGCTACACCTTC
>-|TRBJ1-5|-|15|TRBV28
CASSRIGRGNQPQHF
TGTGCCAGCAGTCGGATTGGGAGGGGCAATCAGCCCCAGCATTTT
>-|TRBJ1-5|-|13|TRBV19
CACNSYSNQPQHF
TGTGCCTGCAACAGCTATAGCAATCAGCCCCAGCATTTT
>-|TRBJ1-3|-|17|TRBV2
CASSQVFGTKTGNTIYF
TGTGCCAGCAGCCAGGTGTTCGGGACAAAAACTGGAAACACCATATATTTT
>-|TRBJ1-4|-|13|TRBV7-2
CASSTRTEEKLFF
TGTGCCAGCAGCACCCGGACAGAAGAAAAACTGTTTTTT
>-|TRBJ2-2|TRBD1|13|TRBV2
CASRQGATGELFF
TGTGCCAGCAGGCAGGGGGCCACCGGGGAGCTGTTTTTT
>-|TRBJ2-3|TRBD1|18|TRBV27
CASSLYPGTGGAVDTQYF
TGTGCCAGCAGTTTATATCCGGGGACAGGGGGCGCGGTAGATACGCAGTATTTT
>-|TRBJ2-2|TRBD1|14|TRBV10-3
CAIATGASTGELFF
TGTGCCATCGCGACAGGGGCCAGCACCGGGGAGCTGTTTTTT
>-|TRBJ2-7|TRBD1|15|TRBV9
CASSPSPGTAYEQYF
TGTGCCAGCAGCCCCAGCCCCGGGACAGCATACGAGCAGTACTTC
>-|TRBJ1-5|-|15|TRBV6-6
CASSYLQRDNQPQHF
TGTGCCAGCAGTTACCTACAGAGGGACAATCAGCCCCAGCATTTT
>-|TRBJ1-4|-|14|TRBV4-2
CASSQTVASEKLFF
TGTGCCAGCAGCCAAACAGTGGCAAGTGAAAAACTGTTTTTT
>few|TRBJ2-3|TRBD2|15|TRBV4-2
CASSQGAGGVDTQYF
TGTGCCAGCAGCCAAGGTGCGGGGGGTGTCGATACGCAGTATTTT
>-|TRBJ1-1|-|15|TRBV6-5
CASSQHHLRGTEAFF
TGTGCCAGCAGTCAACACCACTTACGGGGGACTGAAGCTTTCTTT
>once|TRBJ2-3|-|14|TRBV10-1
CASSEDGETDTQYF
TGCGCCAGCAGTGAGGACGGAGAAACAGATACGCAGTATTTT
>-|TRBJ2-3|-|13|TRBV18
CASSLRATDTQYF
TGTGCCAGCTCACTAAGAGCCACAGATACGCAGTATTTT
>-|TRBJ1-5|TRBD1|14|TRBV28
CASSSGQGQQPQHF
TGTGCCAGCAGTTCGGGACAGGGACAGCAGCCCCAGCATTTT
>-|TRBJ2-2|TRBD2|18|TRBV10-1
CASSESTSGRENTGELFF
TGCGCCAGCAGTGAGTCTACTAGCGGGAGGGAAAACACCGGGGAGCTGTTTTTT
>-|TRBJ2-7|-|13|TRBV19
CATRGGGSYEQYF
TGTGCCACCCGAGGGGGTGGATCCTACGAGCAGTACTTC
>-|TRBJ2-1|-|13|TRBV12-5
CASVREPDNEQFF
TGTGCTAGTGTCCGGGAACCCGACAATGAGCAGTTCTTC
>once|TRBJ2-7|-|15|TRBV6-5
CASSSQGIWGYEQYF
TGTGCCAGCAGTTCCCAGGGTATTTGGGGTTACGAGCAGTACTTC
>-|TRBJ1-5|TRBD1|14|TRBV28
CASSLGQGNQPQHF
TGTGCCAGCAGTTTAGGACAGGGCAATCAGCCCCAGCATTTT
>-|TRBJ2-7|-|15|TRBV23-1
CASSQPQVHSYEQYF
TGCGCCAGCAGTCAACCACAGGTGCACTCCTACGAGCAGTACTTC
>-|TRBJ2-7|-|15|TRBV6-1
CASSSRLYDSYEQYF
TGTGCCAGCAGTTCAAGACTCTATGACTCCTACGAGCAGTACTTC
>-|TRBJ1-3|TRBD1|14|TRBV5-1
CASSSGGTGNTIYF
TGCGCCAGCAGCTCAGGGGGGACTGGAAACACCATATATTTT
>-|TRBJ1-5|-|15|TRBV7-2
CASSFGRDVGQPQHF
TGTGCCAGCAGCTTTGGGCGGGATGTCGGTCAGCCCCAGCATTTT
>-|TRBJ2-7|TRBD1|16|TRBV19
CASSTPGTGGSYEQYF
TGTGCCAGTAGTACTCCCGGGACAGGGGGCTCCTACGAGCAGTACTTC
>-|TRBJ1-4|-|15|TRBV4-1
CASSQKTTTNEKLFF
TGCGCCAGCAGCCAAAAGACAACTACTAATGAAAAACTGTTTTTT
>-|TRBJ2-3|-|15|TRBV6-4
CASSDTDSGADTQYF
TGTGCCAGCAGTGACACAGATAGCGGAGCAGATACGCAGTATTTT
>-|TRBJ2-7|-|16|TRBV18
CASSDMFGRGSYEQYF
TGTGCCAGCTCAGATATGTTCGGGAGAGGCTCCTACGAGCAGTACTTC
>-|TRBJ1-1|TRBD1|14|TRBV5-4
CASSLGQGATEAFF
TGTGCCAGCAGCTTGGGACAGGGGGCGACTGAAGCTTTCTTT
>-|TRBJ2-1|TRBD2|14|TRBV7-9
CASSLAGGYNEQFF
TGTGCCAGCAGCTTAGCGGGGGGGTATAATGAGCAGTTCTTC
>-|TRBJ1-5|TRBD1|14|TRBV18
CASSHDRGGQPQHF
TGTGCCAGCTCACACGACAGGGGCGGTCAGCCCCAGCATTTT
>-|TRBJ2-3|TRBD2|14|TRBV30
CAWTSGGGIDTQYF
TGTGCCTGGACCTCCGGCGGGGGGATAGATACGCAGTATTTT
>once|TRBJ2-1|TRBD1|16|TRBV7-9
CASSPDREIPYNEQFF
TGTGCCAGCAGCCCGGACAGGGAGATCCCTTACAATGAGCAGTTCTTC
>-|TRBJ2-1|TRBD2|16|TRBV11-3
CASSAMSSGGANEQFF
TGTGCCAGCAGCGCCATGTCTAGCGGGGGGGCGAATGAGCAGTTCTTC
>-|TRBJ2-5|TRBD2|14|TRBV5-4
CATWTSGFQETQYF
TGTGCCACCTGGACTAGCGGGTTTCAAGAGACCCAGTACTTC